This entry concerns a single TCR beta chain. Its target is unknown. cDNA libraries for TCR alpha and TCR beta, carrying sample barcodes and UMIs, came from 5'RACE with constant-segment primers. TCRdb independently ran MiXCR on the 5' RACE reads; one entry per CDR3 protein. The top ten hold roughly 23% of the sample, which has fewer than 200,000 distinct CDR3 sequences, 20% to 25% seen once. The data derive from a study of T-cell memory formation after mild COVID-19. For the study at large: TCR clustering was largely donor specific. Overall study results and limits: There were some responding clones in pre-infection memory, which suggested that cross-reactive memory had joined. Day 15 to 85 contractors were CD4/CD8 balanced; later expanders leaned CD4+.

CDR1 and CDR2 from the germline V gene are SGHKS and YYEKEE (reference sequence). The CDR3 has 15 amino acids. Trimming took 0 bases from V and 4 from J, leaving 14 bases between them. Material for sequencing was PBMCs or a T cell subset sorted from them (not recorded which). This receptor was obtained from an adult woman who had mild COVID-19 (a few samples of this study predate the infection). Cell type and time point are not known. The chain has TRBV5-5 and TRBJ2-7; D not resolved. The CDR3 protein is CASSLAQLSLYEQYF. The CDR3 region has the DNA TGTGCCAGCAGCTTGGCCCAGCTGTCCCTTTACGAGCAGTACTTC.